Each of the 14 T cell receptor beta chains below was sequenced from the same sample in a study of control samples from healthy donors and cancer patients (dated by TCRdb to about 2020). The library was generated by the immunoSEQ multiplex PCR assay. As stored in TCRdb, this immuneACCESS dataset retains in-frame rearrangements with V and J assigned. A fraction of the clones does not appear; measured against another copy, unresolved V genes explain less than half of the discrepancy, and the remainder lacks a known reason. For this sample the table gives 90,000 to 100,000 clones, of which roughly 84% were detected only once. 38% of the sample rests with the top ten. Sequencing was carried out using PBMCs. The receptors derive from a man between 65 and 85 years old with lung cancer.

V gene TRBV7-3 combines with J gene TRBJ2-2; D is uncertain. Germline CDR1 SGHTA, CDR2 FQGTGA. The V end lost 5 bases, the J end lost 5 bases, and 9 bases lay between the germline ends. The CDR3 runs to 13 residues. The CDR3 region has the DNA TGTGCCAGCAGCCCCGATGTGACCGGGGAGCTGTTTTTT. Translating it yields CASSPDVTGELFF.

The chain recombines TRBV2 with TRBJ2-7; 10 bases match TRBD2. The V gene's germline CDR1 is SNHLY and CDR2 FYNNEI. CDR3 length: 16 amino acids. V lost 3 bases and J lost 4; bases outside the gene matches: 9. The DNA of the CDR3 is TGTGCCAGCAGTGACCAACTAGCGGGGACTCAGTACGAGCAGTACTTC. As protein: CASSDQLAGTQYEQYF.

This rearrangement joins TRBV6-2 or TRBV6-3 to TRBJ2-7, with D perhaps matching TRBD2 (6 bases). The CDR3 has 14 amino acids. Deletions cut 4 bases from V and 2 bases from J, with 12 bases between. The germline gives CDR1 MNHEY, CDR2 SVGEGT. The CDR3 sequence: CASSSPSGPYEQYF. CDR3 coding DNA: TGTGCCAGCAGTTCCCCGAGCGGGCCCTACGAGCAGTACTTC.

This sequence joins TRBV12-3 or TRBV12-4 and TRBJ1-3, with D uncertain. This CDR3 region has 13 residues. V lost 5 bases and J 2 bases, leaving 7 bases between the germline ends. CDR3 nucleotide sequence: TGTGCCAGCAGTGTGAGAGCTGGAAACACCATATATTTT. It codes for CASSVRAGNTIYF.

V is TRBV7-8 and J is TRBJ1-4; 7 bases line up with TRBD1. Germline V gene data show CDR1 as SGHVS and CDR2 as FQNEAQ. The CDR3 consists of 16 residues. With 1 base clipped from V and 4 bases from J, the junction kept 6 bases outside the gene matches. CDR3 residues: CASSLGSGTVNEKLFF. CDR3 sequence (DNA): TGTGCCAGCAGCTTAGGTTCCGGGACAGTTAATGAAAAACTGTTTTTT.

J is TRBJ1-2 and V is TRBV9; D unclear. Per the germline V gene, CDR1 is SGDLS and CDR2 is YYNGEE. The length of the CDR3 is 11 residues. Trimming cost V 4 bases and J 10 bases, with 11 bases left between them. CDR3 in DNA: TGTGCCAGCAGCCCCCGCCTTGCCTACACCTTC. Translation gives CASSPRLAYTF. Supplemented by reference TRBV9 and TRBJ1-2, the full variable domain reads DSGVTQTPKHLITATGQRVTLRCSPRSGDLSVYWYQQSLDQGLQFLIQYYNGEERAKGNILERFSAQQFPDLHSELNLSSLELGDSALYFCASSPRLAYTFGSGTRLTVV.

The gene calls are TRBV30 and TRBJ2-5, with 7 positions matching TRBD2. After removal of 5 bases from V and 3 bases from J, the junction contained 9 bases not matched to a gene. CDR3 length: 14 amino acids. CDR1 GTSNPN and CDR2 SVGIG come from the germline V gene (reference sequence). The CDR3 protein is CAWVKGGSKETQYF. DNA of the CDR3: TGTGCCTGGGTGAAGGGAGGGAGCAAAGAGACCCAGTACTTC. The full variable domain, with the rest looked up from reference TRBV30 and TRBJ2-5, is SQTIHQWPATLVQPVGSPLSLECTVEGTSNPNLYWYRQAAGRGLQLLFYSVGIGQISSEVPQNLSASRPQDRQFILSSKKLLLSDSGFYLCAWVKGGSKETQYFGPGTRLLVL.

This clone was seen more than once but under ten times. The chain carries TRBV6-5 and TRBJ1-2, with D hard to call. The germline gives CDR1 MNHEY, CDR2 SVGAGI. V was cut by 0 bases and J by 6 bases, with 8 bases left in between. This CDR3 is 13 amino acids long. CDR3 residues: CASSYSNLDGYTF. CDR3 bases: TGTGCCAGCAGTTACTCGAATCTCGATGGCTACACCTTC.

The chain couples TRBV11-3 to TRBJ1-1; D is undetermined. This CDR3 has 13 residues. Trimming pared 2 bases from V and 3 bases from J, leaving 7 bases between. The germline V gene encodes CDR1 SGHNT and CDR2 YENEEA. In nucleotides, the CDR3 is TGTGCCAGCAGCTTACGCAGTGACACTGAAGCTTTCTTT. It translates to CASSLRSDTEAFF.

V and J are TRBV5-4 and TRBJ2-3; D possibly corresponds to TRBD2 (5 bases). V was pared by 6 bases and J by 6 bases, with 17 bases between. Germline CDR1 is SGHNT and CDR2 is YYREEE (reference sequence). This CDR3 region has 14 residues. This chain's CDR3 is CASTRPQSGDTQYF. The DNA for the CDR3 is TGTGCCAGCACCAGACCCCAGTCGGGGGATACGCAGTATTTT. The whole variable domain, filled in from reference TRBV5-4 and TRBJ2-3, reads ETGVTQSPTHLIKTRGQQVTLRCSSQSGHNTVSWYQQALGQGPQFIFQYYREEENGRGNFPPRFSGLQFPNYSSELNVNALELDDSALYLCASTRPQSGDTQYFGPGTRLTVL.

The J gene is TRBJ2-2, the V gene TRBV5-1, with D perhaps TRBD2 (7 bases). Germline lookup yields CDR1 SGHRS and CDR2 YFSETQ. This CDR3 is 15 amino acids long. V shed 6 bases and J shed 5 bases, with 17 bases lying between them. CDR3 nucleotides: TGCGCCAGCAAATGGGGGGGCTCTGGGACCGGGGAGCTGTTTTTT. Protein product: CASKWGGSGTGELFF.

J is TRBJ2-5 and V is TRBV7-9; possible D gene TRBD2, 5 bases. The CDR3 totals 16 residues. Germline V gene lookup returns CDR1 SEHNR and CDR2 FQNEAQ (reference sequence). V was shortened by 1 base and J by 3 bases, with 15 bases between the two germline ends. CDR3 in amino acids: CASSLGRGGKKETQYF. For the CDR3, the DNA is TGTGCCAGCAGCTTAGGTAGAGGAGGAAAAAAAGAGACCCAGTACTTC.

This clone was detected a few times. J is TRBJ1-5 and V is TRBV6-1; D perhaps matches TRBD1 (5 bases). V lost 3 bases, J lost 6 bases, and 18 bases lay in between. There are 16 residues in the CDR3. CDR1 and CDR2 from the germline V gene are MNHNS and SASEGT. As DNA, the CDR3 is TGTGCCAGCAGTGAGGCAGGTACTCCCGGGGGTCAGCCCCAGCATTTT. Translated: CASSEAGTPGGQPQHF.

This chain uses TRBV7-2 with TRBJ2-7; weak D call: TRBD1 (6 bases). V lost 4 bases and J 0 bases, leaving 13 bases between the germline ends. The CDR3 length is 15 residues. The germline V gene encodes CDR1 SGHTA and CDR2 FQGNSA. The CDR3 nucleotides are TGTGCCAGCAGCTACGGACAGTATTCCTCCTACGAGCAGTACTTC. This gives the protein CASSYGQYSSYEQYF.